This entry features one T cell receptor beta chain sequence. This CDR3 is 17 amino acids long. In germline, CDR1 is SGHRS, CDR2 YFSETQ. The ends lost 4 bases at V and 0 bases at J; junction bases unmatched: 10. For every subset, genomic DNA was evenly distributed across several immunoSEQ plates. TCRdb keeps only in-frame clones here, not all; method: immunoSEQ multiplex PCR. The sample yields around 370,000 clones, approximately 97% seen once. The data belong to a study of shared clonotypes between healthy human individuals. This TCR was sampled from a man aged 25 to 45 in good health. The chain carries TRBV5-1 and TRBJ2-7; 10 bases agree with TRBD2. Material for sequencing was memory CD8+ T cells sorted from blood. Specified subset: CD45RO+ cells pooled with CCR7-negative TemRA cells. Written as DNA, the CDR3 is TGCGCCAGCAGCGAGCGGACTAGCGGCTTTAGCTCCTACGAGCAGTACTTC. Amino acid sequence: CASSERTSGFSSYEQYF.